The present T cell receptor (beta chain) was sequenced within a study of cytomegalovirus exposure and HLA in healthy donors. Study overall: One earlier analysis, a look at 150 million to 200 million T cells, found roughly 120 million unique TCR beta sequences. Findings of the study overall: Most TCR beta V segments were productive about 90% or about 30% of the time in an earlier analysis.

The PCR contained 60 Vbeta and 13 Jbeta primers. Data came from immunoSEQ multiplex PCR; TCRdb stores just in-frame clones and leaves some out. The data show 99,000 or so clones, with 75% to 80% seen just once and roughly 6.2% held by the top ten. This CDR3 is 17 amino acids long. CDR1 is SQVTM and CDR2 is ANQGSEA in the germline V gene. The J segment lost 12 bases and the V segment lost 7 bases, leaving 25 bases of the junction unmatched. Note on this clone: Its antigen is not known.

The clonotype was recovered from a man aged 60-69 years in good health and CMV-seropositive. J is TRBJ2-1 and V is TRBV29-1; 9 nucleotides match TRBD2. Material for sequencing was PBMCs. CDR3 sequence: CSAPGEFGRGGYLGQFF. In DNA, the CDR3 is TGCAGCGCCCCGGGGGAATTTGGGCGGGGGGGGTATTTGGGGCAGTTCTTC.